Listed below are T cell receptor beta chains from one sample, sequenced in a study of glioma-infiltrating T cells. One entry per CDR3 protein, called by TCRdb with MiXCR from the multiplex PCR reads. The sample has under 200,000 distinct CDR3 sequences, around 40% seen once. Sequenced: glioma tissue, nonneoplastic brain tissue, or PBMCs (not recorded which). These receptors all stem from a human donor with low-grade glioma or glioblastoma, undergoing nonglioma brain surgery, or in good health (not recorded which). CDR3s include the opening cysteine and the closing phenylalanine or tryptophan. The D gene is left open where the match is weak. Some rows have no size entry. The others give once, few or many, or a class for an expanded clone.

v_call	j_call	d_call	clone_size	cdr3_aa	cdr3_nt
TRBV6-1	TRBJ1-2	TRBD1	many	CASTSAGGHGYTF	TGTGCCAGCACCTCGGCAGGGGGCCATGGCTACACCTTC
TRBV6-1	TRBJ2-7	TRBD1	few	CASRTGTGAHEQYF	TGTGCCAGCAGGACCGGGACAGGGGCGCACGAGCAGTACTTC
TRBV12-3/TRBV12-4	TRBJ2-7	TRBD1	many	CASSSGQGAREQYF	TGTGCCAGCAGTTCGGGACAGGGGGCGCGTGAGCAGTACTTC
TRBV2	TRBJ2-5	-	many	CASSVSDQETQYF	TGTGCCAGCAGTGTTAGCGATCAAGAGACCCAGTACTTC
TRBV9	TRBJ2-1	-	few	CASSVDPASYNEQFF	TGTGCCAGCAGCGTAGATCCAGCATCCTACAATGAGCAGTTCTTC
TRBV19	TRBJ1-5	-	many	CASSLGQTNQPQHF	TGTGCCAGTAGTCTGGGACAAACCAATCAGCCCCAGCATTTT
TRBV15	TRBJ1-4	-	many	CATRTATTNEKLFF	TGTGCCACCAGAACGGCTACAACTAATGAAAAACTGTTTTTT
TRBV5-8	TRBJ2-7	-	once	CASSPASVGRAGEQYF	TGTGCCAGCAGCCCCGCTAGCGTTGGTCGTGCGGGCGAGCAGTACTTC
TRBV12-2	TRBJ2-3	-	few	CASRRLTSHHSTDTQYF	TGTGCAAGTCGCCGCCTCACCTCCCATCATAGCACAGATACGCAGTATTTT
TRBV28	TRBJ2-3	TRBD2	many	CASTQGLADTQYF	TGTGCCAGCACCCAGGGACTAGCAGATACGCAGTATTTT
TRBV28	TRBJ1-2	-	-	CASSLDARWAGGYTF	TGTGCCAGCAGTTTAGACGCCAGGTGGGCCGGTGGCTACACCTTC
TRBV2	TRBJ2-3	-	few	CASSEDGVDFTQYF	TGTGCCAGCAGTGAAGATGGTGTGGACTTTACGCAGTATTTT
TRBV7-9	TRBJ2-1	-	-	CASSPVQGSNEQFF	TGTGCCAGCAGCCCGGTACAGGGATCCAATGAGCAGTTCTTC
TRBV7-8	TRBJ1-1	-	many	CASSRGALNTEAFF	TGTGCCAGCAGCCGCGGCGCATTGAACACTGAAGCTTTCTTT
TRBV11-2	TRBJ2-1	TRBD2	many	CASSQGLAGVYEQFF	TGTGCCAGCAGCCAAGGACTAGCGGGAGTTTATGAGCAGTTCTTC
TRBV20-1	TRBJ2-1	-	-	CSDSGGRRRNEQSF	TGCAGTGATAGTGGGGGCCGTCGCAGGAATGAGCAGTCCTTC
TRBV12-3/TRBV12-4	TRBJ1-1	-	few	CASSGLPGGDTEAFF	TGTGCCAGCAGTGGCCTTCCCGGTGGAGACACTGAAGCTTTCTTT
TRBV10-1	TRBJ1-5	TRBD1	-	CDSNGDRQFNQPQHF	TGCGACAGCAATGGGGACAGGCAATTCAATCAGCCCCAGCATTTT
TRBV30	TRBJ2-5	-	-	CDWSAGQETQYF	TGTGACTGGAGTGCGGGCCAAGAGACCCAGTACTTC
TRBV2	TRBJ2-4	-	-	CASTDELAKNIQYF	TGTGCCAGCACCGACGAACTAGCCAAAAACATTCAGTACTTC
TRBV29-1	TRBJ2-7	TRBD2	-	CSVEREDSYEQYF	TGCAGCGTCGAACGGGAGGACTCCTACGAGCAGTACTTC
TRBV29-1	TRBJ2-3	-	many	CSVEGDSTDTQYF	TGCAGCGTTGAGGGGGATAGCACAGATACGCAGTATTTT
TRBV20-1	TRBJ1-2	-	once	CSDRDAREYGYTF	TGCAGTGATAGAGATGCCCGGGAATACGGCTACACCTTC
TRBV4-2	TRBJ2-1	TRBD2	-	CANSQVGGRDEQLF	TGTGCCAACAGCCAAGTCGGGGGGAGGGATGAGCAGCTCTTC
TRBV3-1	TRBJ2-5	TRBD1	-	CASRQGGQGETQYF	TGTGCCAGCCGCCAAGGTGGACAGGGAGAGACCCAGTACTTC
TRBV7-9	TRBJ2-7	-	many	CASSFGGEQYF	TGTGCCAGCAGCTTTGGGGGTGAGCAGTACTTC
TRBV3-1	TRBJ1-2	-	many	CASSQMPSSAGYGYTF	TGTGCCAGCAGCCAAATGCCGTCATCAGCAGGGTATGGCTACACCTTC
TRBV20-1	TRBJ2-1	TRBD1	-	CSAYDRGDEQFF	TGCAGTGCTTATGACAGGGGTGACGAGCAGTTCTTC
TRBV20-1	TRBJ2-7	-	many	CSAGGGNSGNYEQYF	TGCAGTGCAGGGGGGGGCAATAGCGGAAACTACGAGCAGTACTTC
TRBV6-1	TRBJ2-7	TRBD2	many	CASRREERYEQYF	TGTGCCAGCAGGCGGGAGGAACGCTACGAGCAGTACTTC
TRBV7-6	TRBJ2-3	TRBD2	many	CASSKPGGSGELDTQYF	TGTGCCAGCAGCAAACCGGGGGGATCGGGAGAATTAGATACGCAGTATTTT
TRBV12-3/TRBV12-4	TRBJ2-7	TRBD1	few	CASRRQGSSSYEQYF	TGTGCCAGCAGGAGACAGGGGTCGAGCTCCTACGAGCAGTACTTC
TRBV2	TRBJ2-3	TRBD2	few	CASSEALAGGMDTQYF	TGTGCCAGCAGTGAAGCCCTAGCGGGAGGAATGGATACGCAGTATTTT
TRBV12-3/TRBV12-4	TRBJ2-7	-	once	CASSQTPGQDEQYF	TGTGCCAGCAGCCAAACACCGGGGCAAGACGAGCAGTACTTC
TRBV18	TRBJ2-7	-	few	CASSPGGTEQYF	TGTGCCAGCTCACCTGGGGGGACCGAGCAGTACTTC
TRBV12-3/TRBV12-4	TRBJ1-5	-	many	CASSGAGSEPQHF	TGTGCCAGCAGTGGGGCTGGGTCTGAGCCCCAGCATTTT
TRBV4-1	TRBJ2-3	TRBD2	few	CASSQTVGILAGASDTQYF	TGCGCCAGCAGCCAAACAGTTGGGATACTAGCGGGAGCTTCAGATACGCAGTATTTT
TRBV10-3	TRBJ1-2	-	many	CAISESAGNYGYTF	TGTGCCATCAGTGAGTCGGCGGGGAACTATGGCTACACCTTC
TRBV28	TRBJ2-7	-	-	CASSGATPYF	TGTGCCAGCAGTGGTGCCACGCCGTACTTC